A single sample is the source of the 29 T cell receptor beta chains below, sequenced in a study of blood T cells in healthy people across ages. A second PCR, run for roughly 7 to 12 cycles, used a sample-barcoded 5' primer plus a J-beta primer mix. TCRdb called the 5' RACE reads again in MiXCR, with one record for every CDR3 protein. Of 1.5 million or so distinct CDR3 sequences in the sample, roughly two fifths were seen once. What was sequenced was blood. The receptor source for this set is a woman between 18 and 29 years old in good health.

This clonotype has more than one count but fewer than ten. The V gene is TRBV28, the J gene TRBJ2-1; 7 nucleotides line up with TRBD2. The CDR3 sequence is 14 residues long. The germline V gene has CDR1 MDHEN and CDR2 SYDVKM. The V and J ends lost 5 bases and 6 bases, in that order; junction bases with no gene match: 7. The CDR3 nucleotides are TGTGCCAGCAGTCCCCTGCGGGAGTCCAATGAGCAGTTCTTC. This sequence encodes CASSPLRESNEQFF.

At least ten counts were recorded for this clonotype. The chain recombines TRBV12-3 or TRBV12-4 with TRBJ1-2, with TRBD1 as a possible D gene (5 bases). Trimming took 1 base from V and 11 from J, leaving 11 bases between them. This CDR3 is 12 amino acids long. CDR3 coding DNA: TGTGCCAGCAGTTTAGGCGCGAAGGGGTACACCTTC. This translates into CASSLGAKGYTF.

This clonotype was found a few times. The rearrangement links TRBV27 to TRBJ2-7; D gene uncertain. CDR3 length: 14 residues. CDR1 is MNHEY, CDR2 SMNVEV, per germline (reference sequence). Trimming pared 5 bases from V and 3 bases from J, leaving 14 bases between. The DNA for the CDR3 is TGTGCCAGCAGTCCCTTTGGGCGGAGCTACGAGCAGTACTTC. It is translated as CASSPFGRSYEQYF.

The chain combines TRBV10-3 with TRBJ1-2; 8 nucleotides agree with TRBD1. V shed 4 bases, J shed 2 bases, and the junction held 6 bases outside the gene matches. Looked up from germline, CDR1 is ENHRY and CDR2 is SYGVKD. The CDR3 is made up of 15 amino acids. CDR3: CAISVRTGNNYGYTF. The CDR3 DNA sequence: TGTGCCATCAGTGTACGGACAGGGAACAACTATGGCTACACCTTC.

CDR3 DNA sequence: TGCAGCGTTGAAGATATTAGGGCCGGGGAGCTGTTTTTT. The encoded protein is CSVEDIRAGELFF. The chain is built from TRBV29-1 and TRBJ2-2; unclear D gene. V lost 0 bases and J 6 bases, leaving 8 bases between the germline ends. Germline values: CDR1 SQVTM, CDR2 ANQGSEA. The CDR3 consists of 13 residues.

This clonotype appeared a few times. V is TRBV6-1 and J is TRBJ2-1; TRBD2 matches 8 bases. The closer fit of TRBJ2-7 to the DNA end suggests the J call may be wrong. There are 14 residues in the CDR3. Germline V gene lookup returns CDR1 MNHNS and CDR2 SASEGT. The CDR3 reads CASSSGSSYNEQYF. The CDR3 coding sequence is TGTGCCAGCAGTAGCGGGAGCTCCTACAATGAGCAGTACTTC.

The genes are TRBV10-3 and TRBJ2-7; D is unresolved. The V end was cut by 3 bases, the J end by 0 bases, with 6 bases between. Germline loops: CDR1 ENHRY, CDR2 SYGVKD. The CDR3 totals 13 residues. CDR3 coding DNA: TGTGCCATCAGTGAAAGGAGCTCCTACGAGCAGTACTTC. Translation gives CAISERSSYEQYF.

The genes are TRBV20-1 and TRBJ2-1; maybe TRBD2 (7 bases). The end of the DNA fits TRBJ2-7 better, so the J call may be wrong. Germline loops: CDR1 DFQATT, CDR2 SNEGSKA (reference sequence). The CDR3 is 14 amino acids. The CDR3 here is CSAVPGGSYNEQYF. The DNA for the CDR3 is TGCAGTGCTGTGCCGGGGGGCTCCTACAATGAGCAGTACTTC.

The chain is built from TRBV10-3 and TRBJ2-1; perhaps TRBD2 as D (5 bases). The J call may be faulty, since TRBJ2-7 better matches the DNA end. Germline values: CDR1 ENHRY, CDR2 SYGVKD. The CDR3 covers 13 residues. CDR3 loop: CASSAAADFEQYF. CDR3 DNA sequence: TGTGCCAGTTCGGCGGCAGCGGACTTTGAGCAGTACTTC.

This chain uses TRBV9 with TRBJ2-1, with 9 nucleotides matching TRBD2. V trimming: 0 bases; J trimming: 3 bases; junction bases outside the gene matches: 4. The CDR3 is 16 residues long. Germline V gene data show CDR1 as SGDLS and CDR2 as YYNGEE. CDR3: CASSVVAAGGYNEQFF. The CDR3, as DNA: TGTGCCAGCAGCGTAGTGGCAGCGGGGGGCTACAATGAGCAGTTCTTC.

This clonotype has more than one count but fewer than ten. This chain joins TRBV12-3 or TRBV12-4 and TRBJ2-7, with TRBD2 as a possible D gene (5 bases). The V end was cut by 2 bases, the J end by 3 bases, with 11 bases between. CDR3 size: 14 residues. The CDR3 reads CASSLRGFGYEQYF. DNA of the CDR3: TGTGCCAGCAGTTTACGGGGTTTCGGCTACGAGCAGTACTTC.

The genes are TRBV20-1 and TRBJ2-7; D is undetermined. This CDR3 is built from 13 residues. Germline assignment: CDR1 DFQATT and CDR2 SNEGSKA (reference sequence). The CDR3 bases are TGCAGCTTCCCAAAAGGACCTAACTACGAGCAGTACTTC. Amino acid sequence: CSFPKGPNYEQYF.

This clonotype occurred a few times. CDR3 nucleotides: TGTGCCAGCAGCTTACTGGTATCGTCCGAGCAGTACTTC. Translation: CASSLLVSSEQYF. This sequence joins TRBV7-9 and TRBJ2-7; D gene ambiguous. Germline assignment: CDR1 SEHNR and CDR2 FQNEAQ (reference sequence). CDR3 size: 13 residues. Trimming took 2 bases from V and 6 from J, leaving 11 bases between them.

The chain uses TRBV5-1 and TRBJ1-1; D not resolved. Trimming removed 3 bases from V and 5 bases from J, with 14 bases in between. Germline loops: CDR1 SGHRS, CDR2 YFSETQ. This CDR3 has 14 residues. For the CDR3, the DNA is TGCGCCAGCAGCTCTGGGGAGGTAGGAACTGAAGCTTTCTTT. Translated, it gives CASSSGEVGTEAFF.

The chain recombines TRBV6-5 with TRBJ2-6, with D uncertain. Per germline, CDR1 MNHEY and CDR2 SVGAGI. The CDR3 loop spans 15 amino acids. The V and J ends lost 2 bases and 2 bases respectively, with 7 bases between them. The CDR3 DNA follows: TGTGCCAGCAGTTACCTAAGCCCTGGGGCCAACGTCCTGACTTTC. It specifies CASSYLSPGANVLTF.

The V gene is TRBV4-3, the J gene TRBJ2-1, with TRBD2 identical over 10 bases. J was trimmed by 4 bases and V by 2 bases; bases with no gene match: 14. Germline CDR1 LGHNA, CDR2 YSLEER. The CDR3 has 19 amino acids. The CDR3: CASSQRTSSGGSRYNEQFF. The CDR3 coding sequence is TGCGCCAGCAGCCAACGGACCTCTAGCGGGGGATCGCGATACAATGAGCAGTTCTTC.

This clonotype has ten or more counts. The CDR3 DNA is TGTGCCAGCAAGGGGGGGGCCACAGATACGCAGTATTTT. Protein product: CASKGGATDTQYF. This sequence joins TRBV6-6 and TRBJ2-3; possible D gene TRBD2, 7 bases. Germline CDR1 and CDR2: MNHNY and SVGAGI (reference sequence). Between the trimmed V and J ends, which lost 7 bases and 2 bases, there was a span of 10 bases. The CDR3 has 13 residues.

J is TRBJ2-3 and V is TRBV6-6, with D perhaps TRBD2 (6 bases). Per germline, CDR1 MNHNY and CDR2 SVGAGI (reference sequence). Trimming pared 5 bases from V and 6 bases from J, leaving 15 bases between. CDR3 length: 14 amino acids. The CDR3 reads CASSLGLHEDTQYF. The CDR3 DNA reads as TGTGCCAGCAGTCTGGGACTTCACGAGGATACGCAGTATTTT.

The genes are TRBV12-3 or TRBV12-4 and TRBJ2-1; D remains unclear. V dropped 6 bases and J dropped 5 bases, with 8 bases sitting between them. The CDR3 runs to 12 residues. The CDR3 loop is CASRGNHNEQFF. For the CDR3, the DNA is TGTGCCAGCAGGGGGAACCACAATGAGCAGTTCTTC.

The CDR3 DNA is TGCGCCAGCAGCCAGGATAACCTATGGGGACGGTACGAGCAGTACTTC. The encoded protein is CASSQDNLWGRYEQYF. The chain uses TRBV4-1 and TRBJ2-7, with D perhaps being TRBD1 or TRBD2 (5 bases each). The V and J ends lost 3 bases and 4 bases respectively, with 19 bases between them. The CDR3 has 16 residues. Germline V gene data show CDR1 as MGHRA and CDR2 as YSYEKL.

The CDR3 coding sequence is TGTGCCAGCAGCCAAGGGTTAAGGAGCTCCTACGAGCAGTACTTC. This gives the protein CASSQGLRSSYEQYF. V and J are TRBV14 and TRBJ2-7; D not resolved. Germline CDR1 is SGHDN and CDR2 is FVKESK. Between the trimmed V and J ends, which lost 1 base and 0 bases, there was a span of 10 bases. The CDR3 totals 15 residues.

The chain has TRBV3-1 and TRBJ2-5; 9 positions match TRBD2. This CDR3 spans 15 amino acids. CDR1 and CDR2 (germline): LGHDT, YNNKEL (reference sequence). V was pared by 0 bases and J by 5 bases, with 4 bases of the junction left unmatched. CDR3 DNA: TGTGCCAGCAGCCAAGATGCGGGGGGGTTGGAGACCCAGTACTTC. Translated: CASSQDAGGLETQYF.

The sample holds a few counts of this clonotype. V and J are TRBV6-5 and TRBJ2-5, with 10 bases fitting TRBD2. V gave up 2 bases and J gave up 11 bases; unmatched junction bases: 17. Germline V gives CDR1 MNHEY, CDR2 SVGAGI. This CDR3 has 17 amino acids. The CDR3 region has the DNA TGTGCCAGCAGTTACATTCACTTAGCGGGAGGCGGCAATGAGCAGTACTTC. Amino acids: CASSYIHLAGGGNEQYF.

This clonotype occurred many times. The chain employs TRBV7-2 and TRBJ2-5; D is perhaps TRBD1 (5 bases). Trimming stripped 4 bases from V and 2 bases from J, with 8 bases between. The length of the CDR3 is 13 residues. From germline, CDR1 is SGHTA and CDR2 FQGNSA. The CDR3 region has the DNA TGTGCCAGCAGCTCCAGGGTTCAAGAGACCCAGTACTTC. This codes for CASSSRVQETQYF.

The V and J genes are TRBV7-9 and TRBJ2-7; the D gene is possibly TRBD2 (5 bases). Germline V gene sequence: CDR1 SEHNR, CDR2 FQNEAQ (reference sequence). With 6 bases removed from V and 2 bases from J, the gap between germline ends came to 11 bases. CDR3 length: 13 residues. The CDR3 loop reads CASSRVEAYEQYF. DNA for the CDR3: TGTGCCAGCAGTCGAGTGGAGGCCTACGAGCAGTACTTC.

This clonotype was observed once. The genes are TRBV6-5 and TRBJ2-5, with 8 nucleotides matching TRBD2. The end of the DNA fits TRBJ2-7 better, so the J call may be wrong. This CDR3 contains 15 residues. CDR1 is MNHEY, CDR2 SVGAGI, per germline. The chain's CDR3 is CASSPRSGSLYEQYF. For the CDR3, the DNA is TGTGCCAGCAGCCCACGCAGCGGGAGCCTCTACGAGCAGTACTTC.

The CDR3 DNA reads as TGCAGTGCTAGGGACAGTAGCTCCTATAATTCACCCCTCCACTTT. Its protein product is CSARDSSSYNSPLHF. J is TRBJ1-6 and V is TRBV20-1, with TRBD1 as a possible D gene (6 bases). CDR1 is DFQATT and CDR2 is SNEGSKA in the germline V gene (reference sequence). With 3 bases removed from V and 0 bases from J, the gap between germline ends came to 9 bases. The CDR3 totals 15 residues.

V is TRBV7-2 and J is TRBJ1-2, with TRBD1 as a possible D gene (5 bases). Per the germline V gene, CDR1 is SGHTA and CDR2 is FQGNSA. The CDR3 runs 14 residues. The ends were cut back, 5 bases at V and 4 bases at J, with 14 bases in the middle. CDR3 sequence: CASSHDGGGYGYTF. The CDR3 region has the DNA TGTGCCAGCAGCCATGACGGGGGGGGCTATGGCTACACCTTC.

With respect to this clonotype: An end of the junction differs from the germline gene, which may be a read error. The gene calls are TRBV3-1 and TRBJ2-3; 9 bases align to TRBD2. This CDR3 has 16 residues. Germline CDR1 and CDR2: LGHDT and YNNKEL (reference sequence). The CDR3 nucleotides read TGTGCCGGCAGCCAAGGCGGGAGGGCCCCTACAGATACGCAGTATTTT. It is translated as CAGSQGGRAPTDTQYF.